Listed here are 17 T cell receptor beta chains from one sample, sequenced in a study of T-cell memory formation after mild COVID-19 (dated by TCRdb to 2020 to 2023). The library was prepared using 5' RACE. Reads for this sample came from an Illumina NovaSeq 6000. TCRdb ran its own pipeline on the public reads, namely fastp trimming at Q25 and MiXCR clone calling, and kept in-frame beta chains. For every CDR3 protein sequence, its rows merge into one entry that carries the most common genes and DNA. Here the sample has more than 35,000 distinct CDR3 sequences; less than 8% occur a single time. The ten largest clones add up to 0.7% to 0.85% of the sample. Sequencing was done on a sample of PBMCs or a T cell subset sorted from them (not recorded which). The receptors stem from an adult who had mild COVID-19 (a few samples of this study predate the infection). The sample titles of this study are shuffled in the database, so cell type and time point are left out.

This clonotype occurred a few times. The chain couples TRBV10-3 to TRBJ2-2; no firm D call. CDR1 ENHRY and CDR2 SYGVKD come from the germline V gene. Trimming took 0 bases from V and 6 from J, leaving 5 bases between them. CDR3 size: 13 residues. CDR3 nucleotide sequence: TGTGCCATCAGTGAGTCTGTCGCCGGGGAGCTGTTTTTT. This sequence encodes CAISESVAGELFF.

This clonotype was picked up many times. The V gene is TRBV4-2, the J gene TRBJ2-7; weak D call: TRBD2 (7 bases). The length of the CDR3 is 16 residues. Germline V CDR1 and CDR2: LGHNA, YNFKEQ. With 3 bases removed from V and 0 bases from J, the gap between germline ends came to 15 bases. The CDR3 bases are TGTGCCAGCAGCCAGGGGGAGGGGGGCCACTCCTACGAGCAGTACTTC. The encoded protein is CASSQGEGGHSYEQYF.

There are many counts of this clonotype. The rearrangement joins TRBV5-1 to TRBJ2-3; TRBD2 is a possible D gene (5 bases). The V and J ends lost 3 bases and 2 bases respectively, with 13 bases between them. The germline V gene has CDR1 SGHRS and CDR2 YFSETQ. This CDR3 has 15 amino acids. The CDR3 nucleotides read TGCGCCAGCAGCTGGACTCCTACTCCCACAGATACGCAGTATTTT. Its protein is CASSWTPTPTDTQYF.

This chain joins TRBV6-2 or TRBV6-3 and TRBJ2-7; D not certain. V was cut by 5 bases and J by 3 bases, with 20 bases left in between. Germline CDR1 MNHEY, CDR2 SVGEGT. The CDR3 totals 16 residues. The CDR3 sequence: CASSTSVRRTFYEQYF. In DNA, the CDR3 is TGTGCCAGCAGTACAAGCGTTCGAAGGACCTTCTACGAGCAGTACTTC.

The V call is TRBV12-3 or TRBV12-4, the J call TRBJ2-3, with 8 positions matching TRBD2. V lost 3 bases, J lost 6 bases, and 5 bases stayed unmatched. This CDR3 region has 14 residues. CDR3 protein: CASSLGLDRDTQYF. The CDR3 DNA follows: TGTGCCAGCAGTTTGGGACTAGATAGGGATACGCAGTATTTT.

This clonotype has at least ten counts. The chain uses TRBV5-1 and TRBJ2-5; 7 nucleotides agree with TRBD2. The germline gives CDR1 SGHRS, CDR2 YFSETQ. The CDR3 spans 14 residues. V gave up 8 bases and J gave up 5 bases; unmatched junction bases: 12. CDR3 in DNA: TGCGCCAGTTTCTCCGGGACTACTGCGGAGACCCAGTACTTC. It yields the protein CASFSGTTAETQYF.

This clonotype was counted many times. The chain links TRBV11-1 to TRBJ2-1; TRBD2 matches at 11 bases. CDR1 and CDR2 (germline): SGHAT, FQDESV (reference sequence). The V and J ends lost 2 bases and 6 bases, in that order; junction bases with no gene match: 6. The CDR3 is made up of 16 amino acids. CDR3 nucleotide sequence: TGTGCCAGCAGCTTATTCACTAGCGGGAGCCCCAATGAGCAGTTCTTC. It translates to CASSLFTSGSPNEQFF.

The chain is built from TRBV10-3 and TRBJ2-2, with TRBD2 identical over 7 bases. This CDR3 comprises 11 residues. CDR1 and CDR2 from the germline V gene are ENHRY and SYGVKD. Trimming removed 11 bases from V and 7 bases from J; junction bases left unmatched: 4. As DNA, the CDR3 is TGTGCCGTATCGGGGGGCGGGGAGCTGTTTTTT. It yields the protein CAVSGGGELFF.

This clonotype showed up many times. V gene TRBV24-1 combines with J gene TRBJ2-1; TRBD1 might be the D (5 bases). The CDR3 is 15 amino acids. Germline values: CDR1 KGHDR, CDR2 SFDVKD. Trimming stripped 4 bases from V and 6 bases from J, with 15 bases between. This CDR3 is CATSDGDSRVNEQFF. The CDR3 DNA reads as TGTGCCACCAGTGACGGAGACAGTCGGGTCAATGAGCAGTTCTTC.

Only a few counts were recorded for this clonotype. The chain joins TRBV18 to TRBJ2-3; D might be TRBD2 (5 bases). V was trimmed by 3 bases and J by 4 bases, leaving 17 bases between them. From germline, CDR1 is KGHSH and CDR2 LQKENI. This CDR3 has 16 residues. CDR3 nucleotides: TGTGCCAGCTCACCCCTTGTAGGGAAAGCGGCAGATACGCAGTATTTT. It is translated as CASSPLVGKAADTQYF.

This clonotype was detected ten times or more. The chain has TRBV6-5 and TRBJ2-1; weak D call: TRBD2 (5 bases). This CDR3 is 14 amino acids long. Germline CDR1 and CDR2: MNHEY and SVGAGI. Trimming left V 2 bases short and J 6 bases short, with 11 bases between. The CDR3: CASSYLARGNEQFF. The CDR3 DNA reads TGTGCCAGCAGTTACCTAGCTAGAGGCAATGAGCAGTTCTTC.

This clonotype has only a few counts. The gene calls are TRBV7-6 and TRBJ2-2; D remains ambiguous. The CDR3 covers 16 residues. CDR1 and CDR2 (germline): SGHVS, FNYEAQ. Trimming left V 0 bases short and J 6 bases short, with 14 bases between. For the CDR3, the DNA is TGTGCCAGCAGCTTAGCGGGCCCCCCCAACTCCGGGGAGCTGTTTTTT. Translation gives CASSLAGPPNSGELFF.

The J gene is TRBJ1-1, the V gene TRBV2; D is possibly TRBD1 (5 bases). Trimming removed 4 bases at V and 9 bases at J, with 9 bases between. The CDR3 contains 11 residues. Germline V lookup: CDR1 SNHLY, CDR2 FYNNEI. The CDR3 coding sequence is TGTGCCAGCAGTGTGCTGGACAAAGCTTTCTTT. It is translated as CASSVLDKAFF.

The CDR3 nucleotides are TGTGCCACCGCAACTTATCCGGGACAGGGGTACTATGGCTACACCTTC. It codes for CATATYPGQGYYGYTF. The chain employs TRBV28 and TRBJ1-2; TRBD1 agrees at 10 bases. Per the germline V gene, CDR1 is MDHEN and CDR2 is SYDVKM. The CDR3 is 16 residues long. With 10 bases clipped from V and 3 bases from J, the junction kept 14 bases outside the gene matches.

This clonotype was found many times. J is TRBJ2-1 and V is TRBV7-9; 8 bases are a match to TRBD2. The CDR3 has 14 residues. The germline V gene has CDR1 SEHNR and CDR2 FQNEAQ (reference sequence). J gave up 10 bases and V 7 bases, and 12 bases lay outside the gene matches. The CDR3 loop is CASIRGGGPEEQFF. For the CDR3, the DNA is TGTGCCAGCATCCGGGGGGGAGGGCCGGAGGAGCAGTTCTTC.

Regarding this clonotype: It may be a read error: a sequence one base away is much more abundant. J is TRBJ2-7 and V is TRBV4-2; 8 positions agree with TRBD1. The CDR3 covers 14 residues. Per germline, CDR1 LGHNA and CDR2 YNFKEQ. Trimming took 0 bases from V and 2 from J; bases not matched to a gene: 0. Here the CDR3 reads CASSQEDRAYEQYF. DNA of the CDR3: TGTGCCAGCAGCCAAGAGGACAGGGCCTACGAGCAGTACTTC.

In this sample, this clonotype turned up many times. The rearrangement joins TRBV24-1 to TRBJ1-5; D gene unclear. The length of the CDR3 is 14 residues. Germline values: CDR1 KGHDR, CDR2 SFDVKD. V was cut by 2 bases and J by 8 bases, with 12 bases left in between. CDR3 in DNA: TGTGCCACCAGTGATTCGGTTAGACTGGAGCCCCAGCATTTT. It specifies CATSDSVRLEPQHF.